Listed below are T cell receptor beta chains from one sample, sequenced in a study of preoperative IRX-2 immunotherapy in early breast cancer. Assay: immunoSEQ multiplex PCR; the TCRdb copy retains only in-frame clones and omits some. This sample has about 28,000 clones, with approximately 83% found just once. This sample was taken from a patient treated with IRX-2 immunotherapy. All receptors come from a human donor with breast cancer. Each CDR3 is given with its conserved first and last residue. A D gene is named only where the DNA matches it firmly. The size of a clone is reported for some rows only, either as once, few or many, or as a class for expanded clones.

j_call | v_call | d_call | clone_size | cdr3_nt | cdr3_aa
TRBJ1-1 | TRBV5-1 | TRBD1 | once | TGCGCCAGCAGCGCCGAGGGGGCTGGTGGTGAAGCTTTCTTT | CASSAEGAGGEAFF
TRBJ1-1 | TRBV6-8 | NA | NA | TGTGCCAGCCGGCCGGGACGGGGGAATACTGAAGCTTTCTTT | CASRPGRGNTEAFF
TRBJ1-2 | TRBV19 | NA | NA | TGTGCCAGTAAACCCTCGGCCGGGGTAACTCATGGCTACACCTTC | CASKPSAGVTHGYTF
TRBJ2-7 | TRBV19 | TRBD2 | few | TGTGCCAGTAGTGCCCAGCGGGGCTACGAGCAGTACTTC | CASSAQRGYEQYF
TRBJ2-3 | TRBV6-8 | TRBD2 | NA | TGTGCCAGTCACCGGTGGAGCGGGAGGTTCCCAGATACGCAGTATTTT | CASHRWSGRFPDTQYF
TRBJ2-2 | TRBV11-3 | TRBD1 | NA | TGTGCCAGCAGCTCGGACAGGCACACCGGGGAGCTGTTTTTT | CASSSDRHTGELFF
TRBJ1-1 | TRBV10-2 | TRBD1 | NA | TGCGCCAGCAGCACAGGGGACACTGAAGCTTTCTTT | CASSTGDTEAFF
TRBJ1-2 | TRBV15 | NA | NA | TGTGCCACCAGCAGAGGTCTCGGAGGCGTCTATGGCTACACCTTC | CATSRGLGGVYGYTF
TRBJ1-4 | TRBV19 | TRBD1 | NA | TGTGCCAGCCGACAGGGTCACACTAATGAAAAACTGTTTTTT | CASRQGHTNEKLFF
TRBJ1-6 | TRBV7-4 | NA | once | TGTGCCAGCAAGGGGGTGTTTAATTCACCCCTCCACTTT | CASKGVFNSPLHF
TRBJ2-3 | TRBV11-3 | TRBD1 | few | TGTGCCAGCAGCTCACAGGGGGATACGAATACGCAGTATTTT | CASSSQGDTNTQYF
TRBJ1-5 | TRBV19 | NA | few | TGTGCCAGTAGTAATGGCCAGGGAGGTCAGCCCCAGCATTTT | CASSNGQGGQPQHF
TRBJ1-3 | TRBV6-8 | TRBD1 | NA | TGTGCCATCAGTCCCGACAGGGCTGGAAACACCATATATTTT | CAISPDRAGNTIYF
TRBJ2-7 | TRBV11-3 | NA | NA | TGTGCCAGCAGCTACCTGGGAGGGGGACCTATCTACGAGCAGTACTTC | CASSYLGGGPIYEQYF
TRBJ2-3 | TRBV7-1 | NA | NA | TGTGCCAGCAGCTCCGGATCGGGACTCCACACAGATACGCAGTATTTT | CASSSGSGLHTDTQYF
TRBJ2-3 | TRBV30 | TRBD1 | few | TGTGCCTGGATGGTAGTGGGACAGGTCGTTGATACGCAGTATTTT | CAWMVVGQVVDTQYF
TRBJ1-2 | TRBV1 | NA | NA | TGCGCCAGCAGCCAAGGACTGGGAAGGTATGGCTACACCTTC | CASSQGLGRYGYTF
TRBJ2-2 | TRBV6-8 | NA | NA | TGTGCCATCAGCCGATTGGGAAACACCGGGGAGCTGTTTTTT | CAISRLGNTGELFF